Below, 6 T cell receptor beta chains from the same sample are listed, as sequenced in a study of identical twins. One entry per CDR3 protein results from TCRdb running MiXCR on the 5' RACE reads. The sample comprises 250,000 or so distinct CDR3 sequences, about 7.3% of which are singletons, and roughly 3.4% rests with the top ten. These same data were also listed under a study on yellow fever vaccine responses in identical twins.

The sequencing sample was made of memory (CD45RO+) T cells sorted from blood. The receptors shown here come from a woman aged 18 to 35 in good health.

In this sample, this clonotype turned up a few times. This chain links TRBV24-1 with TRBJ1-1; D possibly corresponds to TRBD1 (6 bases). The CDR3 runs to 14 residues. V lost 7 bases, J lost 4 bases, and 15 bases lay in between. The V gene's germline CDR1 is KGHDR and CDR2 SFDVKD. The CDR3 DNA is TGTGCCACCAGCCAAAAAGAGGACAGCACTGAAGCTTTCTTT. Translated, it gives CATSQKEDSTEAFF.

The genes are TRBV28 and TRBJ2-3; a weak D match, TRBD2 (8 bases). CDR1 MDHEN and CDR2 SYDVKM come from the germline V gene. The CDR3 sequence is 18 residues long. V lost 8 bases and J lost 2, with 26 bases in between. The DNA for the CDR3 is TGTGCCAGCTCTTCAGGGGGTCCCGCGGGGGGACCCACAGATACGCAGTATTTT. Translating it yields CASSSGGPAGGPTDTQYF.

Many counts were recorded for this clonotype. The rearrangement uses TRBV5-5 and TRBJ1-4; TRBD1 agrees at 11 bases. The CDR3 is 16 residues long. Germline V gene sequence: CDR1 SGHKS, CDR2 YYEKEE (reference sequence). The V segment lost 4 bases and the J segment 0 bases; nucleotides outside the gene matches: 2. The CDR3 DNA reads TGTGCCAGCAGCGCGGGACAGGGGGCAACTAATGAAAAACTGTTTTTT. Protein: CASSAGQGATNEKLFF.

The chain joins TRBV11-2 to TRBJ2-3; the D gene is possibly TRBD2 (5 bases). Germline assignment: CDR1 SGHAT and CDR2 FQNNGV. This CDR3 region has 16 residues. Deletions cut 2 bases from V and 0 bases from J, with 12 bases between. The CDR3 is CASSLFEGASTDTQYF. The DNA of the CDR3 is TGTGCCAGCAGCTTATTTGAGGGCGCGAGCACAGATACGCAGTATTTT.

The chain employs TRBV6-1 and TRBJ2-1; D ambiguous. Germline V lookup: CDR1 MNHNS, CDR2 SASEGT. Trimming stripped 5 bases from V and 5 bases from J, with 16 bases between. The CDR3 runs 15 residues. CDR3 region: CASSRLLGNHNEQFF. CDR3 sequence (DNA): TGTGCCAGCAGTCGGCTCCTGGGTAATCACAATGAGCAGTTCTTC.

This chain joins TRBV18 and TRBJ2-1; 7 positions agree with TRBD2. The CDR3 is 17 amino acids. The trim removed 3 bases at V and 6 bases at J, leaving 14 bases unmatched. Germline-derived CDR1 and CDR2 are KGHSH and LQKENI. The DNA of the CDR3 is TGTGCCAGCTCACCGCAAGCAACGGGTGGCGGGGGCAATGAGCAGTTCTTC. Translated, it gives CASSPQATGGGGNEQFF.